This T cell receptor beta chain was recovered during a study of blood T cell repertoires in COVID-19. Trimming stripped 6 bases from V and 5 bases from J, with 13 bases between. Germline CDR1 ENHRY, CDR2 SYGVKD. The CDR3 has 13 residues. In the authors' methods: Estimation of nucleated cell counts was performed using reference gene primer amplification. Here immunoSEQ multiplex PCR was the method, and the copy in TCRdb shows in-frame clones only, minus some. The DNA was the basis for D and trimming; V, J and clone size are from that table. The table lists approximately 200,000 clones, about 88% of them singletons.

Input material: peripheral blood. This sequence originates from a man aged 70-80 years with acute or convalescent COVID-19. The chain uses TRBV10-3 and TRBJ2-5, with D maybe TRBD1 (6 bases). CDR3 in DNA: TGTGCCATCAGCGAACAGGGATTTGAGACCCAGTACTTC. Its protein is CAISEQGFETQYF.